This T cell receptor beta chain was identified during a study of blood T cells in healthy people across ages. A sample-barcoded 5' primer and a J-beta primer mix were used in a second PCR of roughly 7 to 11 cycles. A 12-random-nucleotide template-switch adaptor tagged each cDNA molecule. Each CDR3 protein gets one entry after TCRdb re-called the 5' RACE reads with MiXCR. The sample comprises 1.5 million to 1.8 million distinct CDR3 sequences, 35% to 45% of which are singletons, and under 5% rests with the top ten. General observations from the study: With age, beta diversity per million T cells declined roughly linearly, significantly by 30 to 40.

About this clonotype: No antigen is known for it.

Each of the donors had roughly 9.3 milliliters of peripheral blood drawn into EDTA-treated Vacutainer tubes. The sample comprised blood. The TCR sequence derives from a woman under 30 in good health.

CDR3 DNA: TGCGCCAGCAGCTCCTTGACAGATGGGAATGGCTACACCTTC. Residues: CASSSLTDGNGYTF. The V call is TRBV5-1, the J call TRBJ1-2; weak D call: TRBD1 (5 bases). There are 14 residues in the CDR3. The V end was cut by 3 bases, the J end by 6 bases, with 15 bases between. Germline-derived CDR1 and CDR2 are SGHRS and YFSETQ.